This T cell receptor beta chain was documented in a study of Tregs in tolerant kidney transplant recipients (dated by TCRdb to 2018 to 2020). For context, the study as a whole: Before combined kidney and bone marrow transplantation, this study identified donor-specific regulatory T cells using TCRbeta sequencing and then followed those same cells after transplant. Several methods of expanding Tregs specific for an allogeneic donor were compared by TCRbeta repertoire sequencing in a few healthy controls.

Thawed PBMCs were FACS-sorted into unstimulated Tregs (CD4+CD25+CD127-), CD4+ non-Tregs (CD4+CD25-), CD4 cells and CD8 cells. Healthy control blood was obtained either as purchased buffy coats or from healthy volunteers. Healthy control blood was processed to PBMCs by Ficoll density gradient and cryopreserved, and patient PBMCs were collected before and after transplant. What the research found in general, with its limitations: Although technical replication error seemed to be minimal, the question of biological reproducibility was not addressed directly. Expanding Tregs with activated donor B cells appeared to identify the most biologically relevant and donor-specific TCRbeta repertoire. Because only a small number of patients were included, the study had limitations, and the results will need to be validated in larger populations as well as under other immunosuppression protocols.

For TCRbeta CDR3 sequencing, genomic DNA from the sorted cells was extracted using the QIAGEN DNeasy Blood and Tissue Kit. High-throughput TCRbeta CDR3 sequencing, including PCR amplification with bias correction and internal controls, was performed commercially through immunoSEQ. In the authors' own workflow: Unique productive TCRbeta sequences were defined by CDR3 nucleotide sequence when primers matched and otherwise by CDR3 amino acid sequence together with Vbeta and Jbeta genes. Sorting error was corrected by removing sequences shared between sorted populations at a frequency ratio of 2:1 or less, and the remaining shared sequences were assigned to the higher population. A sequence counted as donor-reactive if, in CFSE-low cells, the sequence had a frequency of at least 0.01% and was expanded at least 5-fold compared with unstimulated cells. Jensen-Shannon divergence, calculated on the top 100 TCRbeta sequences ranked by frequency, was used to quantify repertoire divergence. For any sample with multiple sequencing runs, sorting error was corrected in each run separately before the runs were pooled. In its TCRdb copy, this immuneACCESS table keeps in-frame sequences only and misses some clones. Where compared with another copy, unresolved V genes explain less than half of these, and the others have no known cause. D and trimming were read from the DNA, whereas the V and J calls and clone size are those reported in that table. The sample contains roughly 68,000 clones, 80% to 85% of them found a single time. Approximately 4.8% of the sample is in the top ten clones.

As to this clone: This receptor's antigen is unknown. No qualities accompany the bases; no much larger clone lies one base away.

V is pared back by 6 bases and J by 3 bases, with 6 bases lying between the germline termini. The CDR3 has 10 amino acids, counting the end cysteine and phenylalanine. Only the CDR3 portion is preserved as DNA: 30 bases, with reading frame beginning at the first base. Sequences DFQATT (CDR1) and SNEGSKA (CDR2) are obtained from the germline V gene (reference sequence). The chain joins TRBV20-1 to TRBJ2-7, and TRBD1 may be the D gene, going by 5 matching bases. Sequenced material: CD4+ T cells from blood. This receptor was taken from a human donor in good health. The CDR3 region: CSAGDYEQYF. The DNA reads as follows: TGCAGTGCAGGGGACTACGAGCAGTACTTC.